This is a list of T cell receptor beta chains from one sample in a study of cytomegalovirus exposure and HLA in healthy donors. TCRdb's table, derived via immunoSEQ multiplex PCR, lists solely in-frame clones and lacks some. The repertoire holds some 90,000 clones, about 90% seen once, with around 6% in the top ten. The sample comprised PBMCs. The receptors here all came from a man between 18 and 35 years old in good health and CMV-seropositive. Both conserved end residues are part of each CDR3. Each record gives: D gene, V gene, J gene, clone size, CDR3 protein, CDR3 DNA. A D gene is named only where the DNA matches it firmly. The listing skips clone size in some rows; elsewhere it reads once, few, many or a size class.

d_call: TRBD1; v_call: TRBV5-4; j_call: TRBJ1-4; clone_size: NA; cdr3_aa: CASSLQGAVEKLFF; cdr3_nt: TGTGCCAGCAGCTTGCAGGGGGCCGTCGAAAAACTGTTTTTT
d_call: NA; v_call: TRBV4-3; j_call: TRBJ2-7; clone_size: NA; cdr3_aa: CASSQGRITGFYEQYF; cdr3_nt: TGCGCCAGCAGCCAAGGGAGGATTACGGGATTTTACGAGCAGTACTTC
d_call: TRBD1; v_call: TRBV9; j_call: TRBJ2-7; clone_size: NA; cdr3_aa: CASSVAAGGSYEQYF; cdr3_nt: TGTGCCAGCAGCGTAGCAGCAGGGGGAAGCTACGAGCAGTACTTC
d_call: TRBD1; v_call: TRBV29-1; j_call: TRBJ2-7; clone_size: once; cdr3_aa: CSVRKAQDRGYEQYF; cdr3_nt: TGCAGCGTTCGGAAGGCACAGGACAGGGGTTACGAGCAGTACTTC
d_call: NA; v_call: TRBV7-6; j_call: TRBJ1-1; clone_size: NA; cdr3_aa: CASSLDMNTEAFF; cdr3_nt: TGTGCCAGCAGCTTAGATATGAACACTGAAGCTTTCTTT
d_call: TRBD1; v_call: TRBV19; j_call: TRBJ1-5; clone_size: few; cdr3_aa: CASVGQAQYSNQPQHF; cdr3_nt: TGTGCCAGTGTAGGACAGGCCCAATATAGCAATCAGCCCCAGCATTTT
d_call: NA; v_call: TRBV6-1; j_call: TRBJ2-7; clone_size: NA; cdr3_aa: CASSEGGTNYEQYF; cdr3_nt: TGTGCCAGCAGTGAAGGTGGCACTAACTACGAGCAGTACTTC
d_call: TRBD2; v_call: TRBV6-4; j_call: TRBJ2-7; clone_size: NA; cdr3_aa: CASSRGLAGSERWSHEQYF; cdr3_nt: TGTGCCAGCAGTAGGGGACTAGCGGGATCTGAGCGATGGTCTCACGAGCAGTACTTC
d_call: NA; v_call: TRBV7-9; j_call: TRBJ2-5; clone_size: once; cdr3_aa: CASSPPLVQETQYF; cdr3_nt: TGTGCCAGCAGCCCGCCCTTGGTACAGGAGACCCAGTACTTC
d_call: TRBD1; v_call: TRBV29-1; j_call: TRBJ2-1; clone_size: NA; cdr3_aa: CSVDQGAHEQFF; cdr3_nt: TGCAGCGTTGATCAGGGGGCGCATGAGCAGTTCTTC
d_call: TRBD1; v_call: TRBV7-6; j_call: TRBJ2-5; clone_size: NA; cdr3_aa: CASSPTIIQGRQETQYF; cdr3_nt: TGTGCCAGCAGCCCTACGATCATACAGGGGCGCCAAGAGACCCAGTACTTC
d_call: NA; v_call: TRBV5-1; j_call: TRBJ1-2; clone_size: NA; cdr3_aa: CASSPKSSANYGYTF; cdr3_nt: TGCGCCAGCAGCCCGAAAAGTAGCGCTAACTATGGCTACACCTTC
d_call: TRBD2; v_call: TRBV2; j_call: TRBJ2-7; clone_size: NA; cdr3_aa: CASSPSGTWHEQYF; cdr3_nt: TGTGCCAGCAGCCCTAGCGGCACGTGGCACGAGCAGTACTTC
d_call: NA; v_call: TRBV6-1; j_call: TRBJ1-3; clone_size: NA; cdr3_aa: CASSDSRVTLPVSGNTIYF; cdr3_nt: TGTGCCAGCAGTGACAGCAGGGTCACCCTCCCGGTCTCTGGAAACACCATATATTTT
d_call: TRBD1; v_call: TRBV10-3; j_call: TRBJ2-3; clone_size: NA; cdr3_aa: CAISGDSQYTDTQYF; cdr3_nt: TGTGCCATCAGTGGGGACAGCCAGTACACAGATACGCAGTATTTT
d_call: TRBD1; v_call: TRBV9; j_call: TRBJ2-7; clone_size: NA; cdr3_aa: CASSGRTGPYEQYF; cdr3_nt: TGTGCCAGCAGCGGGAGGACAGGCCCCTACGAGCAGTACTTC